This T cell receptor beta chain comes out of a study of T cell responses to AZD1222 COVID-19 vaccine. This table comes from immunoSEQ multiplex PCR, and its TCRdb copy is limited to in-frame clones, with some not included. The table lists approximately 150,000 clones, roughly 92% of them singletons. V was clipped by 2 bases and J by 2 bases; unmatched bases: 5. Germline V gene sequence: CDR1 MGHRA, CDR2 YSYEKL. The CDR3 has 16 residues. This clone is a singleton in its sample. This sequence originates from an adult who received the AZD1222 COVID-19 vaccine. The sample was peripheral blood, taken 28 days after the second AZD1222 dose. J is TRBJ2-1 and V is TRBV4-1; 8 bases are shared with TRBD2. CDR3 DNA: TGCGCCAGCAGCCAAAGAGCGGGAGTTACCTACAATGAGCAGTTCTTC. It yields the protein CASSQRAGVTYNEQFF.